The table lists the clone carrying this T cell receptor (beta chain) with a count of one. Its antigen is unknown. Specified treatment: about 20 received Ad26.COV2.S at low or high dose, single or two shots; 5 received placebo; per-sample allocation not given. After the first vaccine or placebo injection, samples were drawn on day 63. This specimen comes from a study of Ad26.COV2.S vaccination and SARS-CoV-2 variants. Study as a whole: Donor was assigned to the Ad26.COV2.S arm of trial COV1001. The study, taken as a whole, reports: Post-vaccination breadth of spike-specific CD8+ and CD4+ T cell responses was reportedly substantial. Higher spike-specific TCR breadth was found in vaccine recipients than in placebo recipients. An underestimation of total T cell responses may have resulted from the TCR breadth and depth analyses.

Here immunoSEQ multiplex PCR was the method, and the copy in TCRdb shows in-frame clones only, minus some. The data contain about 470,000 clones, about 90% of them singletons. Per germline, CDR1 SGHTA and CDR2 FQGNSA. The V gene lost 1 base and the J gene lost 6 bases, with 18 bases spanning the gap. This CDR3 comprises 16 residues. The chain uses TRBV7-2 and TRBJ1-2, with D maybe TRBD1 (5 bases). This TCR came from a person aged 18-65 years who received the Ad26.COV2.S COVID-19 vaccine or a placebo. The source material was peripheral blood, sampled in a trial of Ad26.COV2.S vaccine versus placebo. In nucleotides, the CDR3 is TGTGCCAGCAGCTTAGACCTATGGCAGGGAGAAGATGGCTACACCTTC. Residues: CASSLDLWQGEDGYTF.